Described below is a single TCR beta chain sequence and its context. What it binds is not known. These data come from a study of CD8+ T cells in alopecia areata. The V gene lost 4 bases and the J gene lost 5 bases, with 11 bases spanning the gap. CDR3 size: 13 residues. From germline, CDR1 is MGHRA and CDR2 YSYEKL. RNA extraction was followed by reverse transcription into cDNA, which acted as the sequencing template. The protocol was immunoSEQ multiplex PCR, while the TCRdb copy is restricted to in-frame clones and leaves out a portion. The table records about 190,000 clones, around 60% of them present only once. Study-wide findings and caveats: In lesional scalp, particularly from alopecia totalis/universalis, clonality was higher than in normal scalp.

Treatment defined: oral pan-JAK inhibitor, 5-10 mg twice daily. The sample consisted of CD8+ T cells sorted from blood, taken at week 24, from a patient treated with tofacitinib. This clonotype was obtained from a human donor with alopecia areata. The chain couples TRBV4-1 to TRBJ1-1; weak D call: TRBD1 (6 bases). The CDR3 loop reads CASSRGPGTEAFF. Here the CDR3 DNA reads TGCGCCAGCAGCCGGGGGCCCGGGACTGAAGCTTTCTTT.